This T cell receptor (beta chain) was recorded in a study of T cell responses to AZD1222 COVID-19 vaccine. V was clipped by 6 bases and J by 3 bases; unmatched bases: 11. Germline V CDR1 and CDR2: KGHSH, LQKENI. The CDR3 is 15 amino acids. This table comes from immunoSEQ multiplex PCR, and its TCRdb copy is limited to in-frame clones, with some not included. The sample lists about 130,000 clones; 75% to 90% were seen once. V is TRBV18 and J is TRBJ2-7, with TRBD2 matching 7 bases. Material: peripheral blood, obtained on day 0 of AZD1222 vaccination. The clonotype originates from an adult in good health. The DNA of the CDR3 is TGTGCCAGCTCCGTGGGAGGGGCGGGTCACTACGAGCAGTACTTC. Its translation: CASSVGGAGHYEQYF.